Here is one T cell receptor beta chain with its context. This entry comes from a study of T cell repertoires in cytomegalovirus infection. TCRdb used MiXCR to reprocess the reads, holding one entry per CDR3 protein. Of 560,000 or so distinct CDR3 sequences listed, approximately 15% are singletons. Trimming pared 3 bases from V and 6 bases from J, leaving 21 bases between. The germline CDR1 and CDR2 sequences are DFQATT and SNEGSKA (reference sequence). The CDR3 has 15 amino acids. The clonotype originates from a human donor in good health (CMV status not recorded). Some clones in this sample may be carry-over from other donors' samples. Sample: CD8+ T cells from PBMCs. The chain carries TRBV20-1 and TRBJ2-7, with a weak D call TRBD2 (5 bases). Here the CDR3 DNA reads TGCAGTGCTAGTACCCTCACTAGTTCCCTTTTCGAGCAGTACTTC. The encoded protein is CSASTLTSSLFEQYF.